A selection of T cell receptor beta chains follows, all from one sample in a study of regulatory T cells in long-lasting Graves disease. TCRdb fed the multiplex PCR reads into MiXCR, producing one record per CDR3 protein. The sample has around 460,000 distinct CDR3 sequences; around a fifth are singletons. The sequenced sample was peripheral blood mononuclear cells (PBMCs), obtained when the disease was refractory, from a patient treated with antithyroid drugs. These receptors came from a female donor with Graves disease. Both conserved end residues are part of each CDR3. The order of the fields is clone size, V gene, J gene, D gene, CDR3 DNA, CDR3 protein. A D gene is named only where the DNA matches it firmly. Clone size is shown for a subset of rows, as once, few, many or a class of expanded clone.

size: NA
V: TRBV29-1
J: TRBJ1-1
D: TRBD1
DNA: TGCAGCGCCTCAGGGGGGACAAGTGGTACTGAAGCTTTCTTT
CDR3: CSASGGTSGTEAFF

size: NA
V: TRBV20-1
J: TRBJ2-3
D: NA
DNA: TGCAGTGCTAGTTCAGATAATCAGTATTTT
CDR3: CSASSDNQYF

size: NA
V: TRBV20-1
J: TRBJ2-7
D: NA
DNA: TGCAGTGCTAGCGCCATGGCGGAACCTACGGAAAACGAGCAGTACTTC
CDR3: CSASAMAEPTENEQYF

size: few
V: TRBV7-9
J: TRBJ2-7
D: NA
DNA: TGTGCCAGCAGCTCTCTAGAGCGGAAAAGCTCCTACGAGCAGTACTTC
CDR3: CASSSLERKSSYEQYF

size: few
V: TRBV7-9
J: TRBJ2-7
D: NA
DNA: TGTGCCAGCAGCCCGGACAGAGAAATCTACGAGCAGTACTTC
CDR3: CASSPDREIYEQYF

size: NA
V: TRBV12-3/TRBV12-4
J: TRBJ1-3
D: NA
DNA: TGTGCCAGCACCCTGGGTAGGGGGAGAAACACCATATATTTT
CDR3: CASTLGRGRNTIYF

size: many
V: TRBV6-2/TRBV6-3
J: TRBJ2-7
D: NA
DNA: TGTGCCAGCAGTTACAACGAGGAGGAGGCCCCCTCCTACGAGCAGTACTTC
CDR3: CASSYNEEEAPSYEQYF

size: NA
V: TRBV19
J: TRBJ2-7
D: TRBD1
DNA: TGTGCCAGTAGGGGGACAGCAATTAACGAGCAGTACTTC
CDR3: CASRGTAINEQYF

size: many
V: TRBV12-3/TRBV12-4
J: TRBJ2-7
D: NA
DNA: TGTGCCAGCAGTGCCCCGTCGGAATCCTACGAGCAGTACTTC
CDR3: CASSAPSESYEQYF

size: few
V: TRBV12-5
J: TRBJ2-5
D: TRBD1
DNA: TGTGCTAGTGGTGCCTCCGGGACAGGGAATTCGGAGACCCAGTACTTC
CDR3: CASGASGTGNSETQYF

size: many
V: TRBV28
J: TRBJ2-7
D: NA
DNA: TGTGCCAGCACCCTAACGGGTACCTACGAGCAGTACTTC
CDR3: CASTLTGTYEQYF

size: NA
V: TRBV20-1
J: TRBJ1-5
D: NA
DNA: TGCAGTGCTAGCGAGCCTACCGCCTACAATCAACCCCAGCATTTT
CDR3: CSASEPTAYNQPQHF

size: many
V: TRBV6-1
J: TRBJ2-4
D: NA
DNA: TGTGCCAGCACAACCCTAGCCAAAAACATTCAGTACTTC
CDR3: CASTTLAKNIQYF

size: NA
V: TRBV6-1
J: TRBJ1-5
D: NA
DNA: TGTGCCACCTCAGGTCGCAGTTTTAGCAATCAGCCCCAGCATTTT
CDR3: CATSGRSFSNQPQHF

size: many
V: TRBV12-3/TRBV12-4
J: TRBJ2-7
D: NA
DNA: TGTGCCAGCAGTTTAGCCCGACTGGGCCCCTCCTACGAGCAGTACTTC
CDR3: CASSLARLGPSYEQYF

size: many
V: TRBV12-3/TRBV12-4
J: TRBJ1-2
D: NA
DNA: TGTGCCAGCACCCTAGGGGGACTCAACTATGGCTACACCTTC
CDR3: CASTLGGLNYGYTF

size: many
V: TRBV7-2
J: TRBJ1-2
D: TRBD1
DNA: TGTGCCAGCAGCTTAGCTGGACAGGGGGGCTACACCTTC
CDR3: CASSLAGQGGYTF

size: NA
V: TRBV7-3
J: TRBJ2-3
D: TRBD2
DNA: TGTGCCAGCAGCTTTTCTAGCGGTGCAGATACGCAGTATTTT
CDR3: CASSFSSGADTQYF

size: many
V: TRBV11-3
J: TRBJ1-1
D: NA
DNA: TGTGCCAGCAGCCCAGGAACAGGATCAACTGAAGCTTTCTTT
CDR3: CASSPGTGSTEAFF

size: NA
V: TRBV20-1
J: TRBJ2-3
D: NA
DNA: TGCAGTGTGGGCGGGTCCACAGATACGCAGTATTTT
CDR3: CSVGGSTDTQYF